The clone carrying this T cell receptor beta chain has at least ten counts. It is unclear where the CDR3 begins or ends on the DNA, so no DNA is shown, and the CDR3 is as TCRdb lists it. The sample is drawn from a study of breast tumors, draining lymph nodes, adjacent tissues. From the multiplex PCR reads, TCRdb called clonotypes with MiXCR, one entry per CDR3 protein. The sample has 33,000 or so distinct CDR3 sequences; roughly three fifths are singletons. The clonotype was recovered from a female donor with breast cancer. Some clones in this sample may be carry-over from other donors' samples. Sample: breast tumor tissue.

The CDR3 sequence is CSARFGVGNAYPF. The gene calls are TRBV20-1 and TRBJ1-2. The CDR3 is made up of 13 amino acids, end residues included. Germline V gene lookup returns CDR1 DFQATT and CDR2 SNEGSKA (reference sequence).